This TCR beta chain is from a study of blood T cell repertoires in COVID-19. The protocol was immunoSEQ multiplex PCR, while the TCRdb copy is restricted to in-frame clones and leaves out a portion. The sample includes approximately 400,000 clones, roughly 90% seen only once; the top ten take roughly 1.2%. After removal of 3 bases from V and 1 base from J, the junction contained 3 bases not matched to a gene. The CDR3 length is 15 residues. Germline lookup yields CDR1 SGHNT and CDR2 YYREEE (reference sequence). This TCR was sampled from a man aged 35 to 55 with acute or convalescent COVID-19. The chain couples TRBV5-4 to TRBJ1-1, with 10 positions matching TRBD1. Sequencing was performed on peripheral blood. The CDR3 loop is CASSWGQGTNTEAFF. DNA for the CDR3: TGTGCCAGCAGCTGGGGACAGGGGACGAACACTGAAGCTTTCTTT.